This T cell receptor beta chain came from a study of cytomegalovirus exposure and HLA in healthy donors. Whole-study results and caveats: A later analysis found common viral pathogens apparently linked to several of the most significant clusters. Presence/absence analyses supposed approximately even sequencing depth among donors. Association of a missense DCLRE1C variant with TCR beta V- and J-gene trimming was reported in a later analysis.

About this clone itself: Antigen: not known.

Germline V gene data show CDR1 as LNHDA and CDR2 as SQIVND (reference sequence). This CDR3 has 12 amino acids. Between the trimmed V and J ends, which lost 8 bases and 10 bases, there was a span of 15 bases. The PCR contained 60 Vbeta and 13 Jbeta primers. Original handling: Unique TCR beta chains numbered approximately 80 million in a later analysis, with around 12 million shared. Assay used: immunoSEQ multiplex PCR; TCRdb lists only in-frame clones, some missing. The V and J calls and clone size are taken from that table; D and trimming were inferred from the DNA. The data contain hundreds of thousands of clones, over 60% of them singletons.

The rearrangement joins TRBV19 to TRBJ2-4; no clear D. This TCR was recovered from a man aged 40-55 years in good health and CMV-seronegative. Sample: PBMCs. The CDR3 coding sequence is TGTGCCAGTTCACTCCCGCTAGGAATTCAGTACTTC. Translating it yields CASSLPLGIQYF.